What follows are 10 T cell receptor beta chains derived from one specimen sequenced in a study of tumor-infiltrating lymphocytes in glioblastoma multiforme. Three nested ARM-PCR rounds with V-beta and C-beta primers built TCRB libraries. TCRdb used MiXCR to reprocess the multiplex PCR reads, holding one entry per CDR3 protein. Among 9,900 or so distinct CDR3 sequences listed, roughly 71% were seen once. The material sequenced was brain tumor tissue. These receptors were obtained from a male donor with glioblastoma.

Concerning this clonotype: One base away lies a much larger clone, so this may be a sequencing read error. The V and J genes are TRBV2 and TRBJ1-5; D unresolved. The CDR3 runs to 13 residues. The germline V gene has CDR1 SNHLY and CDR2 FYNNEI. Trimming pared 8 bases from V and 6 bases from J, leaving 14 bases between. The CDR3 DNA reads as TGTGCCAGCGCAACGGCCTATAGTCAGCCCCAGCATTTT. Translation: CASATAYSQPQHF.

This clonotype showed up many times. The genes are TRBV2 and TRBJ1-2, with D perhaps matching TRBD1 (6 bases). The length of the CDR3 is 15 residues. Germline V gene lookup returns CDR1 SNHLY and CDR2 FYNNEI. V was shortened by 5 bases and J by 4 bases, with 17 bases between the two germline ends. CDR3 bases: TGTGCCAGCAGTATATCTCAGGGGCCGGGCTATGGCTACACCTTC. Its translation is CASSISQGPGYGYTF.

With regard to this clonotype: A junction boundary mismatches the germline segment, possibly from a read error. The V call is TRBV11-2, the J call TRBJ2-2, with TRBD2 matching 12 bases. The CDR3 runs 17 residues. Per germline, CDR1 SGHAT and CDR2 FQNNGV. The CDR3 nucleotides are TGTGCCAGCAGTTCGACTAGCGGGAGAATAAAGACCGGTGAGCTGTTTTTT. It specifies CASSSTSGRIKTGELFF. The whole variable domain, remainder taken from reference TRBV11-2 and TRBJ2-2, is EAGVAQSPRYKIIEKRQSVAFWCNPISGHATLYWYQQILGQGPKLLIQFQNNGVVDDSQLPKDRFSAERLKGVDSTLKIQPAKLEDSAVYLCASSSTSGRIKTGELFFGEGSRLTVL.

About this clonotype itself: A junction end diverges from the germline sequence, so it may reflect a read error. The chain links TRBV29-1 to TRBJ2-1; the D call may be TRBD1 or TRBD2 (6 bases each). Germline CDR1 SQVTM, CDR2 ANQGSEA. The CDR3 contains 14 residues. The DNA of the CDR3 is TGCAGCCTTGGGGGGCGGCTGGGGGGCAATGAGCAATTCTTC. It yields the protein CSLGGRLGGNEQFF.

To note about this clonotype: At one end the junction does not follow the germline gene, possibly because of a read error. V gene TRBV28 combines with J gene TRBJ2-6, with 11 bases matching TRBD1. Germline V CDR1 and CDR2: MDHEN, SYDVKM. The CDR3 extends over 17 amino acids. CDR3 protein: CASIGGQGVAGANILTF. In DNA, the CDR3 is TGTGCCAGCATTGGGGGACAGGGGGTGGCAGGGGCCAACATCCTGACTTTC.

By proportion, this clonotype is medium-sized. The chain uses TRBV5-6 and TRBJ2-7; D may be TRBD2 (6 bases). This CDR3 contains 12 residues. The germline CDR1 and CDR2 sequences are SGHDT and YYEEEE. Between the trimmed V and J ends, which lost 4 bases and 6 bases, there was a span of 11 bases. The DNA for the CDR3 is TGTGCCAGCAGCCGAACTAGCACCGAGCAGTACTTC. As protein: CASSRTSTEQYF.

CDR3 loop: CASSYSINYGYTF. The DNA for the CDR3 is TGTGCCAGCAGTTACTCGATTAACTATGGCTACACCTTC. The chain joins TRBV6-5 to TRBJ1-2; D is undetermined. The V and J ends lost 0 bases and 1 base respectively, with 3 bases between them. This CDR3 comprises 13 residues. CDR1 MNHEY and CDR2 SVGAGI come from the germline V gene.

Notes on this clonotype: A read error is likely, as this CDR3 ends without the conserved phenylalanine or tryptophan. This chain links TRBV28 with TRBJ2-2; the D gene is possibly TRBD2 (5 bases). The germline V gene has CDR1 MDHEN and CDR2 SYDVKM. CDR3 size: 13 residues. CDR3 residues: CVSSLRVAGELFL. The CDR3 bases are TGTGTCAGCAGTTTGAGGGTGGCCGGGGAGCTGTTTCTT.

This clonotype ranks as medium-sized. The V and J genes are TRBV5-6 and TRBJ1-2; TRBD1 agrees at 7 bases. The CDR3 extends over 14 amino acids. Trimming cost V 4 bases and J 4 bases; bases outside gene matches: 7. Germline V CDR1 and CDR2: SGHDT, YYEEEE. The CDR3 region is CASSPTGQIYGYTF. The DNA of the CDR3 is TGTGCCAGCAGCCCAACGGGACAGATCTATGGCTACACCTTC.

This clonotype was seen a few times. The chain couples TRBV11-2 to TRBJ1-2; D is unresolved. Trimming shortened V by 4 bases and J by 8 bases, and 11 bases separated the two germline ends. In germline, CDR1 is SGHAT, CDR2 FQNNGV. The CDR3 sequence is 12 residues long. This chain's CDR3 is CASSSGLGGYTF. CDR3 nucleotide sequence: TGTGCCAGCAGCTCAGGCTTAGGAGGCTACACCTTC.